The 31 T cell receptor beta chains given below trace back to one sample, sequenced in a study of vaccination and CD4 T cells after COVID-19 (dated by TCRdb to between 2020 and 2023). These TCRs' antigens remain unknown. Receptor amplification or capture employed PCR. Instrument on record: Illumina iSeq 100. TCR sequencing of DNA from cultured CD4+ T cells used the Oncomine TCR Beta short-read assay at the Johns Hopkins FTIC core. Through fastp at Q25 and MiXCR, TCRdb rebuilt clones from the public reads, retaining in-frame beta chains. Identical CDR3 protein sequences are pooled into one entry, listed with their most common genes and DNA. A total of about 20,000 distinct CDR3 sequences appear in this sample, over 35% of them only once. The top ten clones comprise 15% to 20% of the sample. Interpreted using the paper, the treatment or condition label stands for: 10-day PBMC culture with coronavirus spike peptide pools or control peptides (ViraFEST assay).

Sequences were derived from CD4+ T cells from blood, cultured in vitro, sampled before SARS-CoV-2 vaccination. The receptors were sampled from a human donor who received a COVID-19 vaccine.

This chain uses TRBV10-1 with TRBJ2-1; TRBD1 agrees at 11 bases. J was trimmed by 7 bases and V by 2 bases; bases with no gene match: 4. Germline assignment: CDR1 WNHNN and CDR2 SYGVQD (reference sequence). The CDR3 runs 15 residues. The CDR3 loop is CASSEGTGGSNEQFF. The CDR3 DNA is TGCGCCAGCAGTGAGGGGACAGGGGGGTCGAATGAGCAGTTCTTC.

This clonotype occurred a few times. V gene TRBV10-3 combines with J gene TRBJ1-4; a weak D match, TRBD1 (5 bases). CDR1 ENHRY and CDR2 SYGVKD come from the germline V gene. The CDR3 is made up of 14 amino acids. Trimming took 4 bases from V and 8 from J, leaving 14 bases between them. CDR3 in amino acids: CAISANQGGEKLFF. CDR3 coding DNA: TGTGCCATCAGTGCAAACCAGGGAGGCGAAAAACTGTTTTTT.

The rearrangement links TRBV5-4 to TRBJ1-6, with D possibly matching TRBD1 (5 bases). The CDR3 has 17 residues. Germline CDR1 SGHNT, CDR2 YYREEE (reference sequence). The V and J ends lost 1 base and 6 bases respectively, with 17 bases between them. CDR3 nucleotides: TGTGCCAGCAGCTTGCCAATTTCAGGGTCGGGTAATTCACCCCTCCACTTT. Translating gives CASSLPISGSGNSPLHF. The whole variable domain, filled in from reference TRBV5-4 and TRBJ1-6, reads ETGVTQSPTHLIKTRGQQVTLRCSSQSGHNTVSWYQQALGQGPQFIFQYYREEENGRGNFPPRFSGLQFPNYSSELNVNALELDDSALYLCASSLPISGSGNSPLHFGNGTRLTVT.

The chain employs TRBV10-2 and TRBJ1-2, with TRBD1 matching over 8 bases. The V and J ends lost 2 bases and 4 bases, in that order; junction bases with no gene match: 6. The CDR3 covers 15 residues. Per the germline V gene, CDR1 is WSHSY and CDR2 is SAAADI. The CDR3 nucleotides read TGCGCCAGCAGTGAGCAATCACAGGGGGGCTATGGCTACACCTTC. As protein: CASSEQSQGGYGYTF.

The chain employs TRBV11-3 and TRBJ2-5, with 12 bases fitting TRBD2. CDR3 length: 19 amino acids. CDR1 and CDR2 from the germline V gene are SGHNT and YENEEA. V was clipped by 5 bases and J by 4 bases; unmatched bases: 17. The CDR3 sequence is CASSLGVLAGGLSPETQYF. In DNA form, the CDR3 reads TGTGCCAGCAGCCTAGGGGTGCTAGCGGGGGGGCTATCCCCAGAGACCCAGTACTTC.

The V and J genes are TRBV20-1 and TRBJ2-7; 12 bases line up with TRBD1. This CDR3 comprises 12 residues. CDR1 and CDR2 (germline): DFQATT, SNEGSKA (reference sequence). J lost 6 bases, V lost 5 bases, and 2 bases had no gene match. Written as DNA, the CDR3 is TGCAGTGCTGGGGACAGGGGGCGCGAGCAGTACTTC. Translation gives CSAGDRGREQYF.

The chain couples TRBV29-1 to TRBJ1-2; D may be TRBD1 (6 bases). Germline CDR1 and CDR2: SQVTM and ANQGSEA. Trimming took off 5 bases at V and 7 bases at J, with 14 bases between the two ends. The CDR3 runs to 12 residues. DNA of the CDR3: TGCAGCGTTTCTCAGGGGCTTGGTGGCTACACCTTC. Translated: CSVSQGLGGYTF.

The chain joins TRBV5-4 to TRBJ1-2, with D perhaps matching TRBD1 (5 bases). The CDR3 length is 13 residues. Germline V lookup: CDR1 SGHNT, CDR2 YYREEE (reference sequence). Trimming removed 0 bases from V and 6 bases from J, with 9 bases in between. DNA for the CDR3: TGTGCCAGCAGCTTGGCAGGGAGGGATGGCTACACCTTC. Protein product: CASSLAGRDGYTF. Together with reference TRBV5-4 and TRBJ1-2, the CDR3 gives the full variable domain: ETGVTQSPTHLIKTRGQQVTLRCSSQSGHNTVSWYQQALGQGPQFIFQYYREEENGRGNFPPRFSGLQFPNYSSELNVNALELDDSALYLCASSLAGRDGYTFGSGTRLTVV.

This clonotype has more than one count but fewer than ten. V usage is TRBV15 and J usage is TRBJ2-5, with a tentative D call TRBD1 (5 bases). The CDR3 totals 14 residues. Germline V CDR1 and CDR2: LNHNV, YYDKDF (reference sequence). The V end was cut by 1 base, the J end by 2 bases, with 8 bases between. DNA for the CDR3: TGTGCCACCAGCAGAGGACAGCTACAAGAGACCCAGTACTTC. This codes for CATSRGQLQETQYF.

The chain carries TRBV20-1 and TRBJ2-1, with TRBD2 matching over 9 bases. The CDR3 is 15 residues long. Germline CDR1 DFQATT, CDR2 SNEGSKA (reference sequence). V lost 0 bases and J lost 8; bases outside the gene matches: 8. As DNA, the CDR3 is TGCAGTGCTAGAGATCTGGCGGGGGGGCTTGATGAGCAGTTCTTC. Its protein is CSARDLAGGLDEQFF.

V and J are TRBV20-1 and TRBJ2-3; D gene unclear. Germline V gives CDR1 DFQATT, CDR2 SNEGSKA (reference sequence). V was shortened by 6 bases and J by 1 base, with 8 bases between the two germline ends. The CDR3 spans 12 residues. Here the CDR3 reads CSAGQRTDTQYF. The CDR3 coding sequence is TGCAGTGCAGGGCAGCGCACAGATACGCAGTATTTT.

This clonotype was seen a few times. This chain links TRBV6-5 with TRBJ2-7; D may be TRBD1 (6 bases). Germline CDR1 and CDR2: MNHEY and SVGAGI. The CDR3 is made up of 14 amino acids. V was clipped by 2 bases and J by 7 bases, with 15 bases between them. Written as DNA, the CDR3 is TGTGCCAGCAGTTACGACGCCAACACAGGGGAGCAGTACTTC. Its translation is CASSYDANTGEQYF.

V is TRBV20-1 and J is TRBJ2-4; D is possibly TRBD1 (6 bases). In germline, CDR1 is DFQATT, CDR2 SNEGSKA (reference sequence). The ends were cut back, 6 bases at V and 6 bases at J, with 9 bases in the middle. The CDR3 is made up of 11 amino acids. CDR3 loop: CSAGTLNIQYF. The DNA for the CDR3 is TGCAGTGCCGGGACATTAAACATTCAGTACTTC.

The chain recombines TRBV10-2 with TRBJ2-7; D not resolved. The V gene's germline CDR1 is WSHSY and CDR2 SAAADI. This CDR3 comprises 13 residues. V gave up 0 bases and J gave up 7 bases, with 10 bases separating them. CDR3 sequence: CASSESGREEQYF. CDR3 in DNA: TGCGCCAGCAGTGAGTCGGGCCGCGAGGAGCAGTACTTC.

The V gene is TRBV6-1, the J gene TRBJ2-1; a weak D match, TRBD2 (6 bases). The V gene lost 11 bases and the J gene lost 5 bases, with 10 bases spanning the gap. CDR3 size: 11 residues. Germline values: CDR1 MNHNS, CDR2 SASEGT. The CDR3 nucleotides read TGTGCCGCGCGGGGAAACAATGAGCAGTTCTTC. Its protein product is CAARGNNEQFF.

CDR3 protein: CASSDPASGGAETQYF. The CDR3 DNA reads TGTGCCAGCAGTGACCCCGCTAGCGGGGGGGCGGAGACCCAGTACTTC. J is TRBJ2-5 and V is TRBV2; 12 nucleotides agree with TRBD2. This CDR3 has 16 amino acids. Germline lookup yields CDR1 SNHLY and CDR2 FYNNEI. V lost 3 bases, J lost 5 bases, and 7 bases stayed unmatched. Full variable domain (outside the CDR3, taken from reference TRBV2 and TRBJ2-5): EPEVTQTPSHQVTQMGQEVILRCVPISNHLYFYWYRQILGQKVEFLVSFYNNEISEKSEIFDDQFSVERPDGSNFTLKIRSTKLEDSAMYFCASSDPASGGAETQYFGPGTRLLVL.

The chain recombines TRBV12-3 or TRBV12-4 with TRBJ2-2; D call uncertain. Trimming cost V 6 bases and J 3 bases, with 8 bases left between them. CDR3 length equals 13 residues. CDR3 sequence: CASRPSDTGELFF. CDR3 sequence (DNA): TGTGCCAGCAGACCTTCTGACACCGGGGAGCTGTTTTTT.

V is TRBV6-1 and J is TRBJ1-5; 8 bases match TRBD1. Germline CDR1 reads MNHNS; CDR2 reads SASEGT. Germline trimming cut 6 bases from V and 8 bases from J; bases unmatched to any gene: 15. The length of the CDR3 is 16 residues. The CDR3 here is CASSERATGAREPQHF. As DNA, the CDR3 is TGTGCCAGCAGCGAACGCGCGACAGGGGCCAGGGAGCCCCAGCATTTT.

CDR3 sequence reads: CASSLDQGASNQPQHF. CDR3 in DNA: TGTGCCAGCAGCTTAGATCAGGGGGCCTCCAATCAGCCCCAGCATTTT. This chain joins TRBV7-8 and TRBJ1-5, with 8 bases matching TRBD1. Germline V gene lookup returns CDR1 SGHVS and CDR2 FQNEAQ. J was trimmed by 3 bases and V by 1 base; bases with no gene match: 5. The CDR3 has 16 amino acids. The full variable domain, completed using reference TRBV7-8 and TRBJ1-5, is GAGVSQSPRYKVAKRGQDVALRCDPISGHVSLFWYQQALGQGPEFLTYFQNEAQLDKSGLPSDRFFAERPEGSVSTLKIQRTQQEDSAVYLCASSLDQGASNQPQHFGDGTRLSIL.

This clonotype came up a few times. The CDR3 loop is CASSLGTGFAGYTF. The CDR3 DNA reads TGTGCCAGCAGCTTAGGAACCGGGTTCGCTGGCTACACCTTC. The chain uses TRBV7-6 and TRBJ1-2; D gene uncertain. V shed 1 base and J shed 7 bases, with 13 bases lying between them. In germline, CDR1 is SGHVS, CDR2 FNYEAQ. The CDR3 extends over 14 amino acids.

The rearrangement uses TRBV7-9 and TRBJ1-2, with D perhaps TRBD1 (6 bases). This CDR3 contains 17 residues. Trimming left V 5 bases short and J 4 bases short, with 23 bases between. Germline CDR1 reads SEHNR; CDR2 reads FQNEAQ (reference sequence). In nucleotides, the CDR3 is TGTGCCAGCAGCCATATGTCTAGGACAGAGAAGTTCTATGGCTACACCTTC. Translated: CASSHMSRTEKFYGYTF.

The chain uses TRBV10-3 and TRBJ2-3; unclear D gene. CDR1 and CDR2 from the germline V gene are ENHRY and SYGVKD. The CDR3 extends over 13 amino acids. V gave up 7 bases and J gave up 2 bases, with 10 bases separating them. For the CDR3, the DNA is TGTGCCATCAAGGACCACGACACAGATACGCAGTATTTT. Its translation: CAIKDHDTDTQYF.

This clonotype has a single count. With a much larger clone just one base away, this may be a read error. This chain links TRBV15 with TRBJ1-1; D gene ambiguous. The CDR3 covers 14 residues. CDR1 LNHNV and CDR2 YYDKDF come from the germline V gene (reference sequence). The CDR3 sequence: CATSLGQLNTEALF. CDR3 DNA: TGTGCCACCAGCTTAGGGCAGTTGAACACTGAAGCTCTCTTT.

The chain couples TRBV19 to TRBJ2-5, with D possibly TRBD2 on 5 matching bases. The CDR3 runs to 15 residues. CDR1 is LNHDA and CDR2 is SQIVND in the germline V gene (reference sequence). Trimming shortened V by 5 bases and J by 3 bases, and 16 bases separated the two germline ends. The CDR3 nucleotides are TGTGCCAGTAGTCCTTTGACTATGCGGGAAGAGACCCAGTACTTC. It codes for CASSPLTMREETQYF. Full variable domain (missing parts from reference TRBV19 and TRBJ2-5): DGGITQSPKYLFRKEGQNVTLSCEQNLNHDAMYWYRQDPGQGLRLIYYSQIVNDFQKGDIAEGYSVSREKKESFPLTVTSAQKNPTAFYLCASSPLTMREETQYFGPGTRLLVL.

In its sample, this clonotype was seen once. The chain is built from TRBV6-1 and TRBJ2-2, with 9 bases matching TRBD1. J lost 3 bases, V lost 8 bases, and 13 bases had no gene match. In germline, CDR1 is MNHNS, CDR2 SASEGT. CDR3 length: 17 amino acids. CDR3 in amino acids: CASFGQGKYRYTGELFF. Written as DNA, the CDR3 is TGTGCCAGCTTCGGACAGGGGAAATATCGTTACACCGGGGAGCTGTTTTTT.

CDR3 in amino acids: CASSFRGALNTEAFF. CDR3 coding DNA: TGTGCCAGCAGCTTCCGAGGGGCTCTGAACACTGAAGCTTTCTTT. The gene calls are TRBV7-8 and TRBJ1-1; the D gene is possibly TRBD1 (5 bases). The V end was cut by 3 bases, the J end by 0 bases, with 11 bases between. The CDR3 has 15 amino acids. In germline, CDR1 is SGHVS, CDR2 FQNEAQ.

V gene TRBV6-5 combines with J gene TRBJ1-1; maybe TRBD1 (5 bases). V was cut by 4 bases and J by 5 bases, with 11 bases left in between. There are 13 residues in the CDR3. Germline V gene lookup returns CDR1 MNHEY and CDR2 SVGAGI. The CDR3 DNA reads TGTGCCAGCAGTTTGGCAGGGTGGACTGAAGCTTTCTTT. This gives the protein CASSLAGWTEAFF.

V usage is TRBV12-3 or TRBV12-4 and J usage is TRBJ1-2, with TRBD1 matching over 8 bases. The CDR3 is made up of 21 amino acids. The V gene end was trimmed by 3 bases and the J gene end by 10 bases; junction bases not matched to a gene: 31. CDR3 region: CASSFRHRRVTGGGPPMDYTF. The CDR3 DNA is TGTGCCAGCAGTTTCAGGCACCGAAGGGTAACAGGGGGTGGTCCGCCGATGGACTACACCTTC.

This chain uses TRBV21-1 with TRBJ1-1; TRBD1 is taken as the D call from the table, unchecked against the DNA. TRBV21-1 is a pseudogene. The CDR3 has 15 amino acids. Here the CDR3 reads CASSKSYRENTEAFF. CDR3 nucleotides: TGTGCCAGCAGCAAATCCTACAGGGAGAACACTGAAGCTTTCTTT.

This rearrangement joins TRBV20-1 to TRBJ2-3, with 8 bases fitting TRBD2. Germline lookup yields CDR1 DFQATT and CDR2 SNEGSKA (reference sequence). The CDR3 totals 13 residues. J was trimmed by 3 bases and V by 6 bases; bases with no gene match: 5. The CDR3 region has the DNA TGCAGTGCCCCTGGCGGGGGGACAGATACGCAGTATTTT. This sequence encodes CSAPGGGTDTQYF.

A few counts support this clonotype. V is TRBV4-2 and J is TRBJ1-2, with TRBD1 identical over 9 bases. V lost 0 bases to trimming and J lost 4 bases; unmatched junction nucleotides: 9. The V gene's germline CDR1 is LGHNA and CDR2 YNFKEQ. The CDR3 spans 17 residues. The CDR3 reads CASSQEGDREGIYGYTF. In DNA, the CDR3 is TGTGCCAGCAGCCAAGAAGGGGACAGGGAAGGTATCTATGGCTACACCTTC.